This TCR beta chain was captured in a study of cytomegalovirus exposure and HLA in healthy donors. For the study at large: Of fewer than 450 genotyped donors, roughly 81% clustered with self-reported Caucasian donors.

Study-wide points: With further analysis later on, most CMV-associated TCR beta chains appeared HLA-restricted. Using the classifier, cytomegalovirus status was reportedly diagnosed with high specificity and sensitivity.

Primers: 60 Vbeta forward and 13 Jbeta reverse. Under the authors' procedure: Later, 65 million to 85 million unique TCR beta chains were counted in an analysis, and around 11 million of them were shared. The repertoire was sequenced with immunoSEQ multiplex PCR; TCRdb's copy has only in-frame clones and lacks some. V and J calls and clone size are as listed in that table; D and trimming were resolved from the DNA. Of some 140,000 clones in the sample, roughly 77% were seen once. The germline CDR1 and CDR2 sequences are MNHNS and SASEGT. The CDR3 loop spans 15 amino acids. V was shortened by 4 bases and J by 0 bases, with 12 bases between the two germline ends. To note about this clone: What it binds is not known.

The clonotype originates from a female donor in good health and CMV-seronegative. The chain combines TRBV6-1 with TRBJ1-1; D possibly corresponds to TRBD1 (6 bases). Input material: PBMCs. CDR3 DNA: TGTGCCAGCAGTGCTGGCCGGACAGTGAACACTGAAGCTTTCTTT. Encoded protein: CASSAGRTVNTEAFF.